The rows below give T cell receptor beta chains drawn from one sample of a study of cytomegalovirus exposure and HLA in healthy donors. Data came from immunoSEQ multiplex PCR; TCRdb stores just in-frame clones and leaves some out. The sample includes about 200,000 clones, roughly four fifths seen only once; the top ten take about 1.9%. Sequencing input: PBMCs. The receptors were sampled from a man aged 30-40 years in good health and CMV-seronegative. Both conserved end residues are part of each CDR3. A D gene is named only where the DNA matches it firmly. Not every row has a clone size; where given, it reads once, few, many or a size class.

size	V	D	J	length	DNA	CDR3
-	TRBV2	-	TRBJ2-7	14	TGTGCCAGCAGTGAACGGCGGAGCGCCTACGAGCAGTACTTC	CASSERRSAYEQYF
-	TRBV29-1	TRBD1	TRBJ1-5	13	TGCAGCGTCCGACAGGGGGCGAGTCAGCCCCAGCATTTT	CSVRQGASQPQHF
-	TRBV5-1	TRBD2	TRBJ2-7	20	TGCGCCAGCAGCTTGGGAATTAGACTAGCGGGAGGGCTCTACCCCTACGAGCAGTACTTC	CASSLGIRLAGGLYPYEQYF
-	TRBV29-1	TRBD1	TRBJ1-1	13	TGCAGCGGGACAGGGGTTTGGAACACTGAAGCTTTCTTT	CSGTGVWNTEAFF
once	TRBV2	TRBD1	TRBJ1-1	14	TGTGCCAGCAGTTACAGGGGGATCAACACTGAAGCTTTCTTT	CASSYRGINTEAFF
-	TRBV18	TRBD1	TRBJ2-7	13	TGTGCCAGCTCAAAACAGGGGCGGTACGAGCAGTACTTC	CASSKQGRYEQYF
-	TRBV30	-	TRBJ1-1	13	TGTGCCTGGAGTGGTGCACTAAACACTGAAGCTTTCTTT	CAWSGALNTEAFF
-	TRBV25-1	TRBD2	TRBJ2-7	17	TGTGCCAGCAGTGAATCGCGCACAGTTGGCGGGAGCTACGAGCAGTACTTC	CASSESRTVGGSYEQYF
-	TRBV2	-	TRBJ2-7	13	TGTGCCAGCAGTGAGGATAGCGTGAGCGAGCAGTACTTC	CASSEDSVSEQYF
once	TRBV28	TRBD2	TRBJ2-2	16	TGTGCCAGCAGTTTTTGGTCGGGGGGTAGCACCGGGGAGCTGTTTTTT	CASSFWSGGSTGELFF
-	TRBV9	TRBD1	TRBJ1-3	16	TGTGCCAGCAGCGTGGCTACAGGGGCTGGTGGAAACACCATATATTTT	CASSVATGAGGNTIYF
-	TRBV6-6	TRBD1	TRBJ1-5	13	TGTGCCAGCACTGACAGGGGCAATCAGCCCCAGCATTTT	CASTDRGNQPQHF
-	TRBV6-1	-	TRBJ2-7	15	TGTGCCAGCAGTGAAGCGGGGGGGGCTCTCTACGAGCAGTACTTC	CASSEAGGALYEQYF
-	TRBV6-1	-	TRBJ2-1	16	TGTGCCAGCAGTGAAAAACAGTTCGTTACCTACAATGAGCAGTTCTTC	CASSEKQFVTYNEQFF
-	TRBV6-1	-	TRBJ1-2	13	TGTGCCAGCAGTGAAGTGGCAGCGGATGGCTACACCTTC	CASSEVAADGYTF
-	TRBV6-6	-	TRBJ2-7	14	TGTGCCAGCAGTTACTCGAGAGGTTCCTACGAGCAGTACTTC	CASSYSRGSYEQYF
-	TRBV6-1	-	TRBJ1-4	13	TGTGCCAGCAGTCGGACAGACGGTGAAAAACTGTTTTTT	CASSRTDGEKLFF
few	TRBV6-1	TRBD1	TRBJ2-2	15	TGTGCCAGCAGTGAAGAAGAGGGGGCCACCGGGGAGCTGTTTTTT	CASSEEEGATGELFF
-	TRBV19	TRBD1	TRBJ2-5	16	TGTGCCAGTAGTACCGAGCTCAGGGACAGCAAAGAGACCCAGTACTTC	CASSTELRDSKETQYF
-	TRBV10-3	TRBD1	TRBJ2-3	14	TGTGCCATCACCCAGGACAGGGCCAAAGATACGCAGTATTTT	CAITQDRAKDTQYF
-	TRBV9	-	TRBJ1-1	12	TGTGCCAGCAGCGGGCCTCGGGTTGAAGCTTTCTTT	CASSGPRVEAFF
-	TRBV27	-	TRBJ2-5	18	TGTGCCAGCAGTTTCTTTGTTGGTATGGACAGTCGAACGGAGACCCAGTACTTC	CASSFFVGMDSRTETQYF
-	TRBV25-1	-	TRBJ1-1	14	TGTGCCAGCAGTGATCAGGCATCGAACACTGAAGCTTTCTTT	CASSDQASNTEAFF
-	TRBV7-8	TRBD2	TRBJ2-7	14	TGTGCCAGCAGCATTAGCGGGAGCTCCTACGAGCAGTACTTC	CASSISGSSYEQYF
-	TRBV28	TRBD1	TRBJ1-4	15	TGTGCCAGCAGTTTATCCACAGGGGTGGGGGAAAAACTGTTTTTT	CASSLSTGVGEKLFF
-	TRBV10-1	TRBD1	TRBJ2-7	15	TGCGCCAGCAGTGAATCACGGACAGGTTCCTACGAGCAGTACTTC	CASSESRTGSYEQYF
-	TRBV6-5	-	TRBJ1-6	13	TGTGCCAGCAACCAGAGAGGGAATTCACCCCTCCACTTT	CASNQRGNSPLHF
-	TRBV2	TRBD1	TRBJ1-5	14	TGTGCCAGCAGTGACGACAGGGTAGGTCAGCCCCAGCATTTT	CASSDDRVGQPQHF
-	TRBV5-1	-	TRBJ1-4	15	TGCGCCAGCAGCCTCGGACCCGCGGGAGGTGAAAAACTGTTTTTT	CASSLGPAGGEKLFF
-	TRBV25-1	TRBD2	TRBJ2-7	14	TGTGCCAGCAGTCCCACTAGCGGAAGATACGAGCAGTACTTC	CASSPTSGRYEQYF
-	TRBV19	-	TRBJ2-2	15	TGTGCCAGTACTACCGCATCTTCGAACACCGGGGAGCTGTTTTTT	CASTTASSNTGELFF
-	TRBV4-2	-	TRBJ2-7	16	TGTGCCAGCAGCCAAGACGGTGAGGTGAGCTCCTACGAGCAGTACTTC	CASSQDGEVSSYEQYF
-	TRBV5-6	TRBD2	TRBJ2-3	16	TGTGCCAGCAGCCCCGGGACTAGCGGGTTCACAGATACGCAGTATTTT	CASSPGTSGFTDTQYF
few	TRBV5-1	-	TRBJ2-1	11	TGCGCCAGCAGCTTGGCCCTGGAGCAGTTCTTC	CASSLALEQFF
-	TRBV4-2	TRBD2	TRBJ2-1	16	TGTGCCAGCAGCCAAGAGGGGACTAGCGGGAGCAATGAGCAGTTCTTC	CASSQEGTSGSNEQFF
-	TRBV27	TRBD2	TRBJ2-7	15	TGTGCCAGCAGTTCGCTAGCGGGAGGACCCTACGAGCAGTACTTC	CASSSLAGGPYEQYF
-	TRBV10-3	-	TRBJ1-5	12	TGTGCCATCGGAGAGACCAATCAGCCCCAGCATTTT	CAIGETNQPQHF
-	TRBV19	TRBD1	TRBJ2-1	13	TGTGCCAGTAGTTACAGGGGCATCAATGAGCAGTTCTTC	CASSYRGINEQFF
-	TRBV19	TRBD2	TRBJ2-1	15	TGTGCCAGTAGTATTATCCGGGGGGGGGCACATGAGCAGTTCTTC	CASSIIRGGAHEQFF
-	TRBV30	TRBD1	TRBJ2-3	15	TGTGCCTGGAGTGACAGGGGGCTTGGGACAGATACGCAGTATTTT	CAWSDRGLGTDTQYF
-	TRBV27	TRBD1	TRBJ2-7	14	TGTGCCAGCAGCCTACAGGGGAAATTAACCGAGCAGTACTTC	CASSLQGKLTEQYF
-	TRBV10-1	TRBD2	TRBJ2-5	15	TGCGCCAGCAGCCAAGGGACTAGCGGGATTGGGACCCAGTACTTC	CASSQGTSGIGTQYF
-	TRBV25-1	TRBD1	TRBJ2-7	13	TGTGCCAGCAGTGGCGGACAGGGCTACGAGCAGTACTTC	CASSGGQGYEQYF
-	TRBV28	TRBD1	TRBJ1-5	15	TGTGCCAGCAGTTTATGGGACAGGGACTCCCTGCACCAGCATTTT	CASSLWDRDSLHQHF